The present entry profiles one TCR beta chain with its context. V lost 5 bases to trimming and J lost 0 bases; unmatched junction nucleotides: 4. The CDR3 runs 15 residues. Germline CDR1 is MNHEY and CDR2 is SVGAGI. The data were produced by immunoSEQ multiplex PCR, yet TCRdb's version contains in-frame clones alone and is incomplete. The repertoire holds several thousand clones, with approximately 83% as singletons. The data belong to a study of T cells in lung cancer brain metastases. V is TRBV6-5 and J is TRBJ1-3; 7 bases line up with TRBD1. Sample: tumor tissue from the primary lung tumor. This receptor was identified in a man in his fifties or sixties with non-small cell lung cancer. In DNA, the CDR3 is TGTGCCAGCAGTCGTACAGGGGACTCTGGAAACACCATATATTTT. It codes for CASSRTGDSGNTIYF.